Below, 32 T cell receptor beta chains from the same sample are listed, as sequenced in a study of CD8 T cells in cerebrospinal fluid in Alzheimer's disease. TCRdb re-called the 10x single-cell sequencing reads; one entry per CDR3 protein, DNA not given. The sample features roughly 1,700 distinct CDR3 sequences, with 8.7% in its top ten. The sample taken for sequencing was cerebrospinal fluid. The receptors originated from a human donor with mild cognitive impairment.

This clonotype is labeled medium-sized based on frequency. The chain carries TRBV2 and TRBJ2-5; TCRdb returns TRBD1, unconfirmable since there is no DNA. There are 15 residues in the CDR3. Per germline, CDR1 SNHLY and CDR2 FYNNEI. CDR3 residues: CASSGSLGAEETQYF.

Its frequency marks this clonotype as large (0.1 to 1%). The CDR3 loop is CASSHRLGQSSDEQFF. The rearrangement uses TRBV11-2 and TRBJ2-1; TCRdb names TRBD1, which stays unverified in the absence of DNA. CDR3 length equals 16 residues. The V gene's germline CDR1 is SGHAT and CDR2 FQNNGV.

Considering frequency, this clonotype is medium-sized. The gene calls are TRBV6-6 and TRBJ1-1; the D call of TRBD1 rests on TCRdb alone, since no DNA is present to check it. The germline V gene has CDR1 MNHNY and CDR2 SVGAGI (reference sequence). The CDR3 contains 17 residues. CDR3 amino acids: CASSRPSTGNMNTEAFF.

This clonotype ranks as medium-sized (0.01 to 0.1%) in terms of frequency. The chain recombines TRBV20-1 with TRBJ2-2; TCRdb names TRBD1, which stays unverified in the absence of DNA. The CDR3 length is 14 residues. The germline gives CDR1 DFQATT, CDR2 SNEGSKA (reference sequence). The CDR3 sequence: CSARLDSNTGELFF.

The chain uses TRBV7-2 and TRBJ2-1; TCRdb calls TRBD2, which cannot be checked without DNA. CDR3 length: 13 amino acids. Germline CDR1 and CDR2: SGHTA and FQGNSA. The CDR3: CASKTSGYNEQFF.

This clonotype counts as large by frequency. The chain couples TRBV11-1 to TRBJ2-3; the TCRdb call, TRBD2, lacks DNA for checking. Per germline, CDR1 SGHAT and CDR2 FQDESV (reference sequence). The length of the CDR3 is 18 residues. The CDR3 loop reads CASSLGGLAGPSTDTQYF.

The chain recombines TRBV19 with TRBJ2-5; TCRdb calls TRBD1, which cannot be checked without DNA. Germline loops: CDR1 LNHDA, CDR2 SQIVND (reference sequence). The CDR3 runs to 15 residues. The CDR3 loop is CASRAGTGGGETQYF. Full variable domain (remainder filled in from reference TRBV19 and TRBJ2-5): DGGITQSPKYLFRKEGQNVTLSCEQNLNHDAMYWYRQDPGQGLRLIYYSQIVNDFQKGDIAEGYSVSREKKESFPLTVTSAQKNPTAFYLCASRAGTGGGETQYFGPGTRLLVL.

In terms of frequency, this clonotype is medium-sized. The chain joins TRBV27 to TRBJ1-3. Germline CDR1 and CDR2: MNHEY and SMNVEV (reference sequence). CDR3 size: 16 residues. The CDR3 sequence: CASSLDGPFSGNTIYF.

In terms of frequency, this clonotype is medium-sized. V usage is TRBV20-1 and J usage is TRBJ2-1. There are 11 residues in the CDR3. Germline V CDR1 and CDR2: DFQATT, SNEGSKA (reference sequence). This CDR3 is CSAFYYNEQFF.

The chain employs TRBV19 and TRBJ1-6; TCRdb lists TRBD1, though no DNA is available to test this call. The V gene's germline CDR1 is LNHDA and CDR2 SQIVND (reference sequence). The length of the CDR3 is 13 residues. The CDR3 here is CASNSGAESPLHF. Complete variable domain (other parts from reference TRBV19 and TRBJ1-6): DGGITQSPKYLFRKEGQNVTLSCEQNLNHDAMYWYRQDPGQGLRLIYYSQIVNDFQKGDIAEGYSVSREKKESFPLTVTSAQKNPTAFYLCASNSGAESPLHFGNGTRLTVT.

This clonotype is labeled medium-sized based on frequency. The rearrangement links TRBV28 to TRBJ1-2; the D gene TCRdb calls, TRBD1, cannot be checked with no DNA. Germline V CDR1 and CDR2: MDHEN, SYDVKM. CDR3 length: 17 residues. CDR3: CASSSPTDRRSNYGYTF.

The chain recombines TRBV4-1 with TRBJ1-1. Germline CDR1 reads MGHRA; CDR2 reads YSYEKL. The CDR3 has 14 amino acids. This chain's CDR3 is CASSQTGLNTEAFF.

By frequency, this clonotype is medium-sized. CDR3: CASSSRSTSGYNEQFF. The chain carries TRBV7-8 and TRBJ2-1; the TCRdb D gene call, TRBD2, has no DNA to confirm it. This CDR3 is 16 amino acids long. Looked up from germline, CDR1 is SGHVS and CDR2 is FQNEAQ.

The V gene is TRBV6-2 or TRBV6-3, the J gene TRBJ2-7; the D gene TCRdb calls, TRBD1, cannot be checked with no DNA. Germline-derived CDR1 and CDR2 are MNHEY and SVGEGT. This CDR3 region has 13 residues. The CDR3 sequence: CASSFSLTREQYF.

This clonotype counts as medium-sized by frequency. The gene calls are TRBV11-2 and TRBJ2-2; lacking DNA, the TRBD1 call made by TCRdb goes unchecked. CDR3 length: 15 residues. The germline CDR1 and CDR2 sequences are SGHAT and FQNNGV. This CDR3 reads CASRKTGTLAGELFF.

The rearrangement joins TRBV20-1 to TRBJ2-1; with no DNA, the TCRdb D assignment of TRBD2 cannot be verified. CDR3 length: 11 amino acids. Per germline, CDR1 DFQATT and CDR2 SNEGSKA (reference sequence). The CDR3 is CSYSGVNEQFF.

The CDR3 here is CASSLGEFSGLTDTQYF. J is TRBJ2-3 and V is TRBV5-1; the D gene TCRdb calls, TRBD2, cannot be checked with no DNA. Germline V gene data show CDR1 as SGHRS and CDR2 as YFSETQ. This CDR3 has 17 residues. The complete variable domain, with remaining parts taken from reference TRBV5-1 and TRBJ2-3, reads KAGVTQTPRYLIKTRGQQVTLSCSPISGHRSVSWYQQTPGQGLQFLFEYFSETQRNKGNFPGRFSGRQFSNSRSEMNVSTLELGDSALYLCASSLGEFSGLTDTQYFGPGTRLTVL.

The chain employs TRBV27 and TRBJ1-2; the D gene TCRdb calls, TRBD1, cannot be checked with no DNA. The CDR3 totals 15 residues. From germline, CDR1 is MNHEY and CDR2 SMNVEV (reference sequence). CDR3 sequence reads: CASSLGPPRSYGYTF.

According to its frequency, this clonotype is medium-sized (0.01 to 0.1%). This chain connects TRBV6-6 to TRBJ2-7; checking the TCRdb D call of TRBD2 is not possible without DNA. Germline V gives CDR1 MNHNY, CDR2 SVGAGI (reference sequence). The CDR3 totals 15 residues. The CDR3 loop is CATQGFKRESDEQYF.

By frequency, this clonotype registers medium-sized. The V and J genes are TRBV28 and TRBJ2-1; TCRdb lists TRBD1, though no DNA is available to test this call. The CDR3 is made up of 14 amino acids. CDR1 and CDR2 (germline): MDHEN, SYDVKM. The CDR3 sequence is CASSGQDRGREQFF.

This clonotype shows up as medium-sized (0.01 to 0.1%) by frequency. The rearrangement links TRBV19 to TRBJ2-4; lacking DNA, the TRBD1 call made by TCRdb goes unchecked. The CDR3 extends over 15 amino acids. Germline V gives CDR1 LNHDA, CDR2 SQIVND (reference sequence). This CDR3 is CASRKADGALNIQYF.

CDR3 protein: CSAPGLAKNIQYF. V and J are TRBV20-1 and TRBJ2-4; TCRdb picks TRBD1, but there is no DNA to check that call. Per germline, CDR1 DFQATT and CDR2 SNEGSKA (reference sequence). This CDR3 has 13 residues.

Judged by frequency, this clonotype is medium-sized (0.01 to 0.1%). The chain has TRBV15 and TRBJ1-5; TCRdb's D gene call, TRBD1, goes unchecked for lack of DNA. CDR3 length equals 15 residues. Germline V gene sequence: CDR1 LNHNV, CDR2 YYDKDF (reference sequence). CDR3 sequence: CATRGDRGPRQPQHF.

This clonotype is classed as medium-sized by frequency. The chain is built from TRBV3-1 and TRBJ2-3. CDR3 length: 13 residues. CDR1 LGHDT and CDR2 YNNKEL come from the germline V gene (reference sequence). The CDR3 spells CASRTIDGHTQYF.

This clonotype is called large (0.1 to 1%) based on its frequency. V gene TRBV7-3 combines with J gene TRBJ2-1; TCRdb returns TRBD2, unconfirmable since there is no DNA. The CDR3 runs to 12 residues. In germline, CDR1 is SGHTA, CDR2 FQGTGA. CDR3 sequence reads: CASSLRSGPKFF.

This clonotype is called medium-sized (0.01 to 0.1%) based on its frequency. The CDR3 spells CASSPGYQETQYF. This chain links TRBV11-2 with TRBJ2-5; TCRdb's assignment of TRBD1 cannot be checked, as there is no DNA. The CDR3 contains 13 residues. Germline V CDR1 and CDR2: SGHAT, FQNNGV.

This clonotype is called large based on its frequency. The chain employs TRBV2 and TRBJ2-7; TCRdb's D gene call, TRBD1, goes unchecked for lack of DNA. Germline V gives CDR1 SNHLY, CDR2 FYNNEI. The CDR3 runs 14 residues. CDR3 amino acids: CASSPHQGTYEQYF.

Its frequency marks this clonotype as medium-sized. CDR3 sequence reads: CASSLDQGGSVYTGELFF. The chain has TRBV11-3 and TRBJ2-2; TCRdb proposes TRBD1, but this gene call is untestable without DNA. Per germline, CDR1 SGHNT and CDR2 YENEEA. This CDR3 contains 18 residues.

This clonotype is labeled medium-sized based on frequency. This chain connects TRBV28 to TRBJ1-4; TCRdb reports TRBD1, a call that lacks DNA to check it against. The germline gives CDR1 MDHEN, CDR2 SYDVKM. The CDR3 spans 15 residues. The CDR3 is CASMSSGGLNEKLFF.

Measured by frequency, this clonotype is medium-sized. The chain uses TRBV18 and TRBJ2-7; TCRdb proposes TRBD1, but this gene call is untestable without DNA. CDR3 length: 17 amino acids. Germline CDR1 KGHSH, CDR2 LQKENI. This CDR3 reads CASSPTTGLASSYEQYF.

This chain joins TRBV30 and TRBJ1-5. The CDR3 sequence is 15 residues long. Germline V gene sequence: CDR1 GTSNPN, CDR2 SVGIG (reference sequence). The CDR3 sequence is CAWSREASSIQPQHF. Based on the CDR3 plus reference TRBV30 and TRBJ1-5, the full variable domain is SQTIHQWPATLVQPVGSPLSLECTVEGTSNPNLYWYRQAAGRGLQLLFYSVGIGQISSEVPQNLSASRPQDRQFILSSKKLLLSDSGFYLCAWSREASSIQPQHFGDGTRLSIL.

Frequency places this clonotype as medium-sized (0.01 to 0.1%). The rearrangement uses TRBV6-2 or TRBV6-3 and TRBJ1-6; checking the TCRdb D call of TRBD1 is not possible without DNA. The CDR3 contains 14 residues. CDR1 is MNHEY, CDR2 SVGEGT, per germline. The CDR3 sequence is CASSYAAGPWNLHF.